The text below deals with one T cell receptor (beta chain). This CDR3 comprises 14 residues. Per germline, CDR1 LNHDA and CDR2 SQIVND (reference sequence). Trimming at V came to 4 bases and at J to 3 bases, leaving 3 bases not matched to a gene. This sample is part of a study of ipilimumab plus nivolumab after autologous stem cell transplantation. Looking at the study overall: Myeloma cases were transplant-naive high-risk or relapsed within 3 years post first autologous transplant.

Checkpoint therapy with ipilimumab 1 mg/kg began 14 to 28 days after transplant. Generated by immunoSEQ multiplex PCR, the TCRdb table keeps only in-frame clones and is missing some. The sample yields 3,000 or so clones, 80% to 85% seen once. The J gene is TRBJ2-7, the V gene TRBV19; 10 bases are shared with TRBD1. The TCR was taken from a male donor with multiple myeloma. The sample here was PBMCs, taken in a trial of ipilimumab plus nivolumab as post-transplant consolidation. The DNA of the CDR3 is TGTGCCAGTAGTAGCCGGGACAGGGGCTACGAGCAGTACTTC. It is translated as CASSSRDRGYEQYF. The whole variable domain, filled in from reference TRBV19 and TRBJ2-7, reads DGGITQSPKYLFRKEGQNVTLSCEQNLNHDAMYWYRQDPGQGLRLIYYSQIVNDFQKGDIAEGYSVSREKKESFPLTVTSAQKNPTAFYLCASSSRDRGYEQYFGPGTRLTVT.